This T cell receptor (beta chain) was observed in a study of T cell repertoires in cytomegalovirus infection (dated by TCRdb to about 2019). At the level of the whole study: Alongside well-studied HLA-B-restricted epitopes, the peptide stimulations were aimed at recently identified HLA-C-restricted CMV epitopes, whose presentation resists viral immunomodulation. Because public TCR beta signatures pointed to carriage of CMV infection together with the matching HLA type, the HLA type of each donor mattered for the analysis. Study-level results and caveats: In both this cohort and an independent cohort of some 380 donors, the cumulative frequency of public TCR beta family members distinguished carriers of CMV infection plus the relevant HLA type. The ex vivo response was dominated by HLA-C-restricted CMV-specific TCR beta clonotypes, which also provided the single most frequent clonotype in two of eight donors.

Read against the paper, the sample's treatment or condition label means: in vitro stimulation with specific CMV peptide epitopes to enrich CMV-specific T cells. Sequenced on an Illumina HiSeq 1500. The public reads were run again by TCRdb, first through fastp at Q25 and then through MiXCR, and only productive beta chains were kept. Duplicate CDR3 protein sequences are folded into a single record with the most common DNA and genes. Present in this sample are about 500,000 distinct CDR3 sequences, 30% to 40% of which were seen just once. Together, the top ten hold roughly 15% of the sample. The CDR3, from cysteine to phenylalanine, totals 14 residues. Left in the record is the CDR3 DNA by itself, 42 bases read in frame from the first base. V is cut back by 5 bases and J by 4 bases, with 3 bases in the junction unmatched. The germline V gene encodes CDR1 SGHVS and CDR2 FQNEAQ. The sample holds many counts of this clonotype. Its antigen specificity is not known. One base away there is no much larger clone; base qualities are not given.

The sequencing here drew on cultured PBMCs, taken from culture after CMV antigen stimulation. This TCR derives from a human donor in good health (CMV status not recorded). Some clones in this sample may be carry-over from other donors' samples. The V and J segments used are TRBV7-8 and TRBJ2-3, and TRBD2 matches 10 of the central bases. The DNA sequence is as follows: TGTGCCAGCAGCCCTAGCGGGAGCTCAGATACGCAGTATTTT. Translated, this gives CASSPSGSSDTQYF.